Described below is a single T cell receptor (beta chain) sequence and its context. This record belongs to a study of blood T cell repertoires in COVID-19. Trimming pared 2 bases from V and 7 bases from J, leaving 17 bases between. This CDR3 contains 15 residues. Germline lookup yields CDR1 GTSNPN and CDR2 SVGIG (reference sequence). TCRdb's copy holds only in-frame clones and misses some; the assay was immunoSEQ multiplex PCR. The profile shows around 250,000 clones, about 86% of them singletons. The source of this sequence is an elderly man with acute or convalescent COVID-19. What was sequenced was peripheral blood. The chain is built from TRBV30 and TRBJ1-4; D possibly corresponds to TRBD1 (6 bases). CDR3 sequence: CAWSPLGARGEKLFF. The CDR3 DNA is TGTGCCTGGAGTCCTTTGGGGGCGAGGGGTGAAAAACTGTTTTTT.